This T cell receptor beta chain was captured in a study of cytomegalovirus exposure and HLA in healthy donors (dated by TCRdb to 2016 to 2017). Background for the entire study: A later analysis indicated that the 130 or so validation repertoires were generated on the platform also employed for the roughly 650 repertoires of the first cohort. Besides the first cohort of around 670 subjects, a separate validation cohort made up of roughly 130 different subjects was used. The study was designed to test whether signatures of past pathogen exposure could be identified by cataloging public T cell receptors. The study combined high-throughput TCR immunosequencing, statistical association of individual TCRs with disease status, and machine learning to predict cytomegalovirus infection status.

Points the paper makes about the study in general: A total of about 150 TCR beta chains were listed by the study as associated with cytomegalovirus. In a later analysis, TCRs clustered in the first cohort were found to also tend to co-occur in the approximately 110 validation repertoires, with over 90% of cluster scores above 0. The validation cohort had no HLA typing available for a later analysis, so co-occurrence within that cohort was assessed over all 120 or so repertoires. The classifier was reported to diagnose cytomegalovirus status with high specificity and sensitivity in both the original cohort and the validation cohort. Most TCR sequences were seen in very few donors, while some public TCRs were found in many individuals. The authors suggested that the approach could potentially be extended to other disease states and immunological phenotypes. In vitro tests confirmed that a few of the cytomegalovirus-associated TCR beta chains recognize cytomegalovirus antigens.

Cut back by 1 base and 6 bases, the V and J ends lie 10 bases apart. The CDR3 contains 14 residues, cysteine and phenylalanine counted. Only the CDR3 DNA is retained, 42 bases long and in frame from the first base. The CDR1 and CDR2 encoded by the germline V gene are KGHSY and FQNENV. The donors belonged to the validation cohort of about 130 subjects, which was separate from the approximately 660-subject first cohort. The library relied on the immunoSEQ multiplex PCR assay. On the study's bioinformatics: A statistical classification framework was built to diagnose cytomegalovirus status from the catalog of TCR beta chain sequences. TCRdb retrieved this table from immuneACCESS and kept in-frame rearrangements only. Not all clones are present; in checked studies, unresolved V genes account for under half, and no reason is known for the remainder. The DNA was the basis for D and trimming; V, J and clone size are from that table. The sample table holds about 110,000 clones, of which roughly 90% were seen once. Of the sample, around 1.4% falls within the top ten clones.

This clone was counted a single time. Its antigen is not yet known. No much larger clonotype is one base removed from it; base qualities were not supplied. Rearrangement joined TRBV16 to TRBJ2-1; the best D guess is TRBD2, with 5 bases matching. This TCR derives from a woman in her thirties in good health and CMV-seropositive. Sequences were obtained from PBMCs. The CDR3 region has the sequence CASSQFEGSNEQFF. The DNA sequence is given as TGTGCCAGCAGCCAATTCGAGGGCTCCAATGAGCAGTTCTTC.